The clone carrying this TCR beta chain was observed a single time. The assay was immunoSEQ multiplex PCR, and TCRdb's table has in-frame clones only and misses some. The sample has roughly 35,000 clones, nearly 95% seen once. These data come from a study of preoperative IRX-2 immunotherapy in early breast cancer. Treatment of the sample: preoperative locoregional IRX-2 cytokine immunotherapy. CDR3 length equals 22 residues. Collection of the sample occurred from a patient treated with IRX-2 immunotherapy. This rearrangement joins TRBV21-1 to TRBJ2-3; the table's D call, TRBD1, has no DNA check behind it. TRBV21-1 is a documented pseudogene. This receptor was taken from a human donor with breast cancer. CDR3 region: CASSKALFSFYRLGPSTDTQYF. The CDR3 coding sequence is TGTGCCAGCAGCAAAGCGCTTTTCAGCTTTTATCGCTTGGGCCCTAGCACAGATACGCAGTATTTT.